This TCR beta chain was recorded in a study of CD8+CD57+ T cells in acquired aplastic anemia. For the study at large: DNA from sorted CD4+ and CD8+ cells averaged about 3.2 ug.

The V and J ends lost 3 bases and 1 base, in that order; junction bases with no gene match: 3. The CDR3 has 15 amino acids. Germline lookup yields CDR1 MNHEY and CDR2 SMNVEV (reference sequence). In its sample, this clonotype was seen many times. Profiling of TCR beta VDJ combinations and CDR3 sequences used genomic DNA as template. TCRdb re-called the reads with MiXCR, one entry per CDR3 protein. This sample has about 42,000 distinct CDR3 sequences, with approximately 71% found just once. The rearrangement joins TRBV27 to TRBJ2-3; 8 nucleotides align to TRBD1. Sequencing was performed on sorted CD4+, CD8+, or CD8+CD57+ T cells (not recorded which) from PBMCs. This clonotype originated in a human donor in good health, serving as a control. The CDR3 here is CASSFGQGGTDTQYF. The CDR3, as DNA: TGTGCCAGCAGTTTCGGACAGGGTGGCACAGATACGCAGTATTTT.